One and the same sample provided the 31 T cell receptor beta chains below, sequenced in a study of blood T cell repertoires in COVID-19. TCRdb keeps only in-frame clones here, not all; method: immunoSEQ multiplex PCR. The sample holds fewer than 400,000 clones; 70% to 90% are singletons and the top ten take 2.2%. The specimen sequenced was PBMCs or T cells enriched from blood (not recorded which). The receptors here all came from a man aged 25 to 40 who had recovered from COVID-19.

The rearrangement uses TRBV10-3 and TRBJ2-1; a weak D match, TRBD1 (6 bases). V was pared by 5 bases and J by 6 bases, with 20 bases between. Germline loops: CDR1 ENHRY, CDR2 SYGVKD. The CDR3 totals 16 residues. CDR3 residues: CAISKIQGRVINEQFF. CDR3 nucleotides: TGTGCCATCAGTAAGATACAGGGTCGGGTCATCAATGAGCAGTTCTTC.

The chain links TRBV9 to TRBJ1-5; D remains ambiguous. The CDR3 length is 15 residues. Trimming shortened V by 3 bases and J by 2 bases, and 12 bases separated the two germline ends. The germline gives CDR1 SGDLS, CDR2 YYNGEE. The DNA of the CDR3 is TGTGCCAGCAGCGAGACCGGAGTTGGCAATCAGCCCCAGCATTTT. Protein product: CASSETGVGNQPQHF. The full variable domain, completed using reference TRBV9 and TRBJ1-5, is DSGVTQTPKHLITATGQRVTLRCSPRSGDLSVYWYQQSLDQGLQFLIQYYNGEERAKGNILERFSAQQFPDLHSELNLSSLELGDSALYFCASSETGVGNQPQHFGDGTRLSIL.

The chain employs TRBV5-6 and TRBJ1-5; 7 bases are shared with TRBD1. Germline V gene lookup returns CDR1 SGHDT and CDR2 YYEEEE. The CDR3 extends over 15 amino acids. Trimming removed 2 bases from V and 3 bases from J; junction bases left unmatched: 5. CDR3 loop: CASSLGGGVNQPQHF. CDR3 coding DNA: TGTGCCAGCAGCTTAGGAGGGGGCGTCAATCAGCCCCAGCATTTT.

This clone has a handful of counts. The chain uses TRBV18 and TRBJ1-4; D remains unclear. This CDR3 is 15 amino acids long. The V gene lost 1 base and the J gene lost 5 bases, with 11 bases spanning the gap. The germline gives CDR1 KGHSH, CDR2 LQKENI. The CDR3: CASSPRGLPNEKLFF. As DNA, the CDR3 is TGTGCCAGCTCACCACGAGGACTCCCAAATGAAAAACTGTTTTTT.

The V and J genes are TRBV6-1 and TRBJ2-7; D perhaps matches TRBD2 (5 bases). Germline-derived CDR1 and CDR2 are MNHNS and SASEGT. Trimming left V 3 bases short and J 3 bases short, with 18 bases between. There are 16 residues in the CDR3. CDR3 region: CASSEFVGESFYEQYF. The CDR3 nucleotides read TGTGCCAGCAGTGAGTTCGTCGGGGAGTCCTTCTACGAGCAGTACTTC.

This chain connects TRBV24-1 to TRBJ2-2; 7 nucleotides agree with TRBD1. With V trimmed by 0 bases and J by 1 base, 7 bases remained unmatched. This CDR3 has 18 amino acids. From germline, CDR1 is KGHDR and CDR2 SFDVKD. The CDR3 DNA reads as TGTGCCACCAGTGATTTGCCGAGGGACAGACTGAACACCGGGGAGCTGTTTTTT. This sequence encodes CATSDLPRDRLNTGELFF.

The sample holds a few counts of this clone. CDR3 bases: TGTGCCAGCAGCCCCCGGGACTATAACACTGAAGCTTTCTTT. Its protein is CASSPRDYNTEAFF. The rearrangement joins TRBV7-8 to TRBJ1-1, with a tentative D call TRBD1 (5 bases). There are 14 residues in the CDR3. V dropped 5 bases and J dropped 2 bases, with 12 bases sitting between them. In germline, CDR1 is SGHVS, CDR2 FQNEAQ. The complete variable domain, with remaining parts taken from reference TRBV7-8 and TRBJ1-1, reads GAGVSQSPRYKVAKRGQDVALRCDPISGHVSLFWYQQALGQGPEFLTYFQNEAQLDKSGLPSDRFFAERPEGSVSTLKIQRTQQEDSAVYLCASSPRDYNTEAFFGQGTRLTVV.

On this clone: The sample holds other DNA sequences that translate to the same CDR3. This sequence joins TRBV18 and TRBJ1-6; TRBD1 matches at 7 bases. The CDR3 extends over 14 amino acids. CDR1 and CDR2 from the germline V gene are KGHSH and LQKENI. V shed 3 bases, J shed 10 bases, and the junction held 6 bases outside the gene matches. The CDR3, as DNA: TGTGCCAGCTCACCCCCAGGGGGGAACTCACCCCTCCACTTT. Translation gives CASSPPGGNSPLHF.

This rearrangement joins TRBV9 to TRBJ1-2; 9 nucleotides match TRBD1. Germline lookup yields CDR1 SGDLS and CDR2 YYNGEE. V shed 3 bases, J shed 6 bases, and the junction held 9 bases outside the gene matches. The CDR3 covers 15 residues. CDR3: CASSARWGTGHGYTF. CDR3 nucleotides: TGTGCCAGCAGCGCCAGGTGGGGGACAGGGCATGGCTACACCTTC.

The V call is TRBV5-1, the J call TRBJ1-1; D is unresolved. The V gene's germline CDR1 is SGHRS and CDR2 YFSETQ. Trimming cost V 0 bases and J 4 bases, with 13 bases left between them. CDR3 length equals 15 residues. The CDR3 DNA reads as TGCGCCAGCAGCTTGGGGCGCGGTGTAGGCACTGAAGCTTTCTTT. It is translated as CASSLGRGVGTEAFF.

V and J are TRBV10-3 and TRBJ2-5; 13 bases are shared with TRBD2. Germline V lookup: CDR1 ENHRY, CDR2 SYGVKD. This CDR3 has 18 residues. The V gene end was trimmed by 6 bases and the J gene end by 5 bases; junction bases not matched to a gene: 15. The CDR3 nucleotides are TGTGCCATCAGACCAGCCGGGACTAGCGGGGAAAATTGGGAGACCCAGTACTTC. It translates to CAIRPAGTSGENWETQYF.

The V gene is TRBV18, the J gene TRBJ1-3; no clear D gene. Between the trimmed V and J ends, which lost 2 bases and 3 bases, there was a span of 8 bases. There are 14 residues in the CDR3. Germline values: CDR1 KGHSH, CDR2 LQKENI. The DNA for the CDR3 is TGTGCCAGCTCACCAACGCCAGTTGGAAACACCATATATTTT. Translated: CASSPTPVGNTIYF.

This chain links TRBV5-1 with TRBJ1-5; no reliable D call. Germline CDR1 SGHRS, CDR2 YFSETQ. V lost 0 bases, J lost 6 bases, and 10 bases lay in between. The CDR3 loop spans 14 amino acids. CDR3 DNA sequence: TGCGCCAGCAGCTTGGACCACAGCTCTCAGCCCCAGCATTTT. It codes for CASSLDHSSQPQHF.

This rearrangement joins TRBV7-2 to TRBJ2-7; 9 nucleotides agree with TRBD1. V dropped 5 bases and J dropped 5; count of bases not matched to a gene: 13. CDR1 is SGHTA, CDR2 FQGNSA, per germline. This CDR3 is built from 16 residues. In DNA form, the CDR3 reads TGTGCCAGCAGCCCACGATTGGGACAGGGATCTGACGAGCAGTACTTC. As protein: CASSPRLGQGSDEQYF. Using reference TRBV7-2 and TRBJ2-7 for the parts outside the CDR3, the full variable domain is GAGVSQSPSNKVTEKGKDVELRCDPISGHTALYWYRQSLGQGLEFLIYFQGNSAPDKSGLPSDRFSAERTGGSVSTLTIQRTQQEDSAVYLCASSPRLGQGSDEQYFGPGTRLTVT.

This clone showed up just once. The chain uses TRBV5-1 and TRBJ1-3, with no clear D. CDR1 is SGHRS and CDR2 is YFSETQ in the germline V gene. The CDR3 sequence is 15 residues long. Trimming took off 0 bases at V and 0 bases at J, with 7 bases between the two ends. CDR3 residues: CASSLDGPSGNTIYF. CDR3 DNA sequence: TGCGCCAGCAGCTTGGATGGGCCCTCTGGAAACACCATATATTTT. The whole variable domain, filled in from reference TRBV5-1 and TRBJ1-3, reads KAGVTQTPRYLIKTRGQQVTLSCSPISGHRSVSWYQQTPGQGLQFLFEYFSETQRNKGNFPGRFSGRQFSNSRSEMNVSTLELGDSALYLCASSLDGPSGNTIYFGEGSWLTVV.

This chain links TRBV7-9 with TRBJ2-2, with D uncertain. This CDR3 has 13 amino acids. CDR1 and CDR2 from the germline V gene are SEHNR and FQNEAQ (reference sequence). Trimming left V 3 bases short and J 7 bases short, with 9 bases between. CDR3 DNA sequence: TGTGCCAGCAGCTTCCGAGTCAACGGGGAGCTGTTTTTT. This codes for CASSFRVNGELFF. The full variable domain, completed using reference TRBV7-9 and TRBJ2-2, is DTGVSQNPRHKITKRGQNVTFRCDPISEHNRLYWYRQTLGQGPEFLTYFQNEAQLEKSRLLSDRFSAERPKGSFSTLEIQRTEQGDSAMYLCASSFRVNGELFFGEGSRLTVL.

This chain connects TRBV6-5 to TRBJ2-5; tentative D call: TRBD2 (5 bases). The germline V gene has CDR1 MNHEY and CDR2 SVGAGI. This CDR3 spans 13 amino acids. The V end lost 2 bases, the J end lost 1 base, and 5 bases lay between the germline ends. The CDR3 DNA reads TGTGCCAGCAGTTACGAGGGCCAAGAGACCCAGTACTTC. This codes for CASSYEGQETQYF.

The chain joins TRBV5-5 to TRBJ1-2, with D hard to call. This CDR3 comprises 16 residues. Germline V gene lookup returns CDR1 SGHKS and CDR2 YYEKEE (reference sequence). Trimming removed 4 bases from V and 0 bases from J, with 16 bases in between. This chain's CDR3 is CASSLHGGKSNYGYTF. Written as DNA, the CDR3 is TGTGCCAGCAGCCTCCACGGAGGTAAATCTAACTATGGCTACACCTTC.

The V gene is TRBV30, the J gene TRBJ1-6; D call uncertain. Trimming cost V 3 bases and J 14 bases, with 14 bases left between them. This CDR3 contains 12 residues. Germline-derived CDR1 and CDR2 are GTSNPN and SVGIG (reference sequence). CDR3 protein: CAWSLMTSTLHF. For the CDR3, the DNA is TGTGCCTGGAGCCTAATGACTTCCACCCTCCACTTT.

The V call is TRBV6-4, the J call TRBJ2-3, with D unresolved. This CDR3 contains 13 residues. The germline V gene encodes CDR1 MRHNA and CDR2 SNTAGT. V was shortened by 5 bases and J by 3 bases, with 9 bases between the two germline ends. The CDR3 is CASSPTGTDTQYF. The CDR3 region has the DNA TGTGCCAGCAGTCCCACCGGGACAGATACGCAGTATTTT.

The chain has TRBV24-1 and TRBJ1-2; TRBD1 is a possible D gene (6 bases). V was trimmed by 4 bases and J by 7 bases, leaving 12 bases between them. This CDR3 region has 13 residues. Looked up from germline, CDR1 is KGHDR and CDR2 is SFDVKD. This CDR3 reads CATSDNVGGGYTF. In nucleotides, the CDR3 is TGTGCCACCAGTGACAATGTAGGGGGTGGCTACACCTTC.

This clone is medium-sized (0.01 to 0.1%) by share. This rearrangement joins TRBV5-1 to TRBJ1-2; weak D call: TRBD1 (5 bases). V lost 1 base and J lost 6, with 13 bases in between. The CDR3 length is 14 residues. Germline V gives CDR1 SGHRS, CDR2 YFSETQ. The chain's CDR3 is CASSLYWQGNGYTF. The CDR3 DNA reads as TGCGCCAGCAGCTTGTATTGGCAGGGTAATGGCTACACCTTC.

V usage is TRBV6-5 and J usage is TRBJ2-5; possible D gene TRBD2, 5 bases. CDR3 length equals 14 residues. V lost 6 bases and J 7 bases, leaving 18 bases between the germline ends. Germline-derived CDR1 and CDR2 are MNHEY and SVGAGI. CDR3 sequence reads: CASRFLLDRGTQYF. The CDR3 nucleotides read TGTGCCAGCAGATTCCTACTAGATCGGGGGACCCAGTACTTC.

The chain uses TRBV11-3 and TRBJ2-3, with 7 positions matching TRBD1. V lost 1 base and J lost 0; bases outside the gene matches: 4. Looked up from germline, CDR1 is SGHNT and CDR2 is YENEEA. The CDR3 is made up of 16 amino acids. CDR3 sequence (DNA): TGTGCCAGCAGCTTAGGTGGGACAGATAGCACAGATACGCAGTATTTT. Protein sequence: CASSLGGTDSTDTQYF.

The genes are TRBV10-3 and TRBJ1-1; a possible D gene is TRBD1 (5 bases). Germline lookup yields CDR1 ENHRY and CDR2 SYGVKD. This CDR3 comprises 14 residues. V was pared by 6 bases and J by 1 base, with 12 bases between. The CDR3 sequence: CAISSRQKNTEAFF. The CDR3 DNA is TGTGCCATCAGCTCTAGACAGAAGAACACTGAAGCTTTCTTT.

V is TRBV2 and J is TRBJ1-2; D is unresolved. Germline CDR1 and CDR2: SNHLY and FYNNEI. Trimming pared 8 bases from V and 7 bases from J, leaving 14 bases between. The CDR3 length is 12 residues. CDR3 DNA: TGTGCCAGCGCGCGGGAGGATGTTGGCTACACCTTC. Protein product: CASAREDVGYTF.

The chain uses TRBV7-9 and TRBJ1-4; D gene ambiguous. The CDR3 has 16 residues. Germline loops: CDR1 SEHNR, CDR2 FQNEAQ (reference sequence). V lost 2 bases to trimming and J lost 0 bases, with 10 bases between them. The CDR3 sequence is CASSLSFFATNEKLFF. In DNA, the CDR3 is TGTGCCAGCAGCTTAAGCTTTTTTGCAACTAATGAAAAACTGTTTTTT.

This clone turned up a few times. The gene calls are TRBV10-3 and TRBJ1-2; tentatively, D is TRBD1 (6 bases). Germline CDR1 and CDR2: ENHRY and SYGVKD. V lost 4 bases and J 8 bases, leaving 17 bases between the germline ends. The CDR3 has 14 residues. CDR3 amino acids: CAISAKQGMDGYTF. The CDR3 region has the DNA TGTGCCATCAGTGCAAAACAGGGAATGGACGGCTACACCTTC.

The CDR3 protein is CASSYLAGSRGYEQYF. CDR3 nucleotides: TGTGCCAGCAGTTACCTGGCCGGATCGAGAGGCTACGAGCAGTACTTC. The rearrangement uses TRBV6-5 and TRBJ2-7; D uncertain. Trimming took 2 bases from V and 3 from J, leaving 17 bases between them. The CDR3 extends over 16 amino acids. Germline values: CDR1 MNHEY, CDR2 SVGAGI.

CDR3 coding DNA: TGTGCCAGCAGTGAAGGGGGAGTCGGCGGCTACACCTTC. Protein product: CASSEGGVGGYTF. V and J are TRBV6-1 and TRBJ1-2; D gene ambiguous. The germline V gene encodes CDR1 MNHNS and CDR2 SASEGT. Trimming removed 1 base from V and 8 bases from J, with 11 bases in between. The CDR3 covers 13 residues.

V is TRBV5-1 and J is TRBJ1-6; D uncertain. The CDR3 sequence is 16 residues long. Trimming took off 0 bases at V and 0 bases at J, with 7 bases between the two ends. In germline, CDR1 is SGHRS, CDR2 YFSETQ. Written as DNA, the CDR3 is TGCGCCAGCAGCTTGGCCGGTAGCTCCTATAATTCACCCCTCCACTTT. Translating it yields CASSLAGSSYNSPLHF. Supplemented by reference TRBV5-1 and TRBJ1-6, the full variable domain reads KAGVTQTPRYLIKTRGQQVTLSCSPISGHRSVSWYQQTPGQGLQFLFEYFSETQRNKGNFPGRFSGRQFSNSRSEMNVSTLELGDSALYLCASSLAGSSYNSPLHFGNGTRLTVT.